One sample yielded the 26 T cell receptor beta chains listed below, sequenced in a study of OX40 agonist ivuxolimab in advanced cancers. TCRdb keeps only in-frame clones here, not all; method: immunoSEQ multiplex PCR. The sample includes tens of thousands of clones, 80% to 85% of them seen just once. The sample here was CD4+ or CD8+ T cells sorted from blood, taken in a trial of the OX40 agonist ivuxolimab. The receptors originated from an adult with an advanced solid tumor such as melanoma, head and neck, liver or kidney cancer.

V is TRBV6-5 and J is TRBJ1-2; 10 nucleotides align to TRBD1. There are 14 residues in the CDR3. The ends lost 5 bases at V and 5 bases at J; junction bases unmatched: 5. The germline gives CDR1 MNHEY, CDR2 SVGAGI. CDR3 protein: CASSQGDRGYGYTF. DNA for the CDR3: TGTGCCAGCAGTCAGGGGGACAGGGGATATGGCTACACCTTC.

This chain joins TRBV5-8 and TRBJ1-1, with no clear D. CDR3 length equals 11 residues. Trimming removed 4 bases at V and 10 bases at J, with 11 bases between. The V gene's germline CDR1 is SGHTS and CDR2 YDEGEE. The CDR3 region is CASSNGLGAFF. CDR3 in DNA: TGTGCCAGCAGCAACGGCCTCGGAGCTTTCTTT.

The CDR3 coding sequence is TGTGCCAGCAGCAGGGGACAGGGGCTAGCGGGGCCGTACAATGAGCAGTTCTTC. Amino acid sequence: CASSRGQGLAGPYNEQFF. This chain uses TRBV7-8 with TRBJ2-1; D is possibly TRBD1 (10 bases). V lost 5 bases and J 4 bases, leaving 24 bases between the germline ends. From germline, CDR1 is SGHVS and CDR2 FQNEAQ. This CDR3 is built from 18 residues.

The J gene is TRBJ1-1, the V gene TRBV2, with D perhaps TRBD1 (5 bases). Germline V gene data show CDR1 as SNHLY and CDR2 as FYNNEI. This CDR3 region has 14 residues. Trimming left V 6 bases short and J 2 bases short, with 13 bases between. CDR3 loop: CASRGTEFNTEAFF. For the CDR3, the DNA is TGTGCCAGCAGGGGGACGGAATTCAACACTGAAGCTTTCTTT.

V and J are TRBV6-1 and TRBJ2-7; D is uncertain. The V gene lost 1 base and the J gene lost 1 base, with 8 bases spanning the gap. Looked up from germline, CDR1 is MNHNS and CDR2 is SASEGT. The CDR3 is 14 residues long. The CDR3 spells CASSEVGSSYEQYV. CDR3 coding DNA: TGTGCCAGCAGTGAAGTGGGCAGTTCCTACGAGCAGTACGTC.

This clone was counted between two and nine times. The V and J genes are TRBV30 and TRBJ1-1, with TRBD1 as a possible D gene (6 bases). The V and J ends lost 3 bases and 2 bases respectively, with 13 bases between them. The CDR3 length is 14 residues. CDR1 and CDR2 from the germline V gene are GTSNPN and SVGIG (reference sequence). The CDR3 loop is CAWRTGYGNTEAFF. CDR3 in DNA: TGTGCCTGGAGAACAGGGTATGGTAACACTGAAGCTTTCTTT.

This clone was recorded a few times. This CDR3 is CASSQDWDNYNEQFF. As DNA, the CDR3 is TGCGCCAGCAGCCAAGATTGGGACAACTACAATGAGCAGTTCTTC. The chain couples TRBV4-1 to TRBJ2-1, with a weak D call TRBD1 (6 bases). There are 15 residues in the CDR3. V was trimmed by 0 bases and J by 3 bases, leaving 9 bases between them. The germline V gene has CDR1 MGHRA and CDR2 YSYEKL.

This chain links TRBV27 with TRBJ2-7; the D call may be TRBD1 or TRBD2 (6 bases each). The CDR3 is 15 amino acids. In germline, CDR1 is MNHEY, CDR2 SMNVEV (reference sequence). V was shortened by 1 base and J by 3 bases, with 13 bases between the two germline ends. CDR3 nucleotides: TGTGCCAGCAGTTTATGGGGGGCGGCTAGCTACGAGCAGTACTTC. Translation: CASSLWGAASYEQYF.

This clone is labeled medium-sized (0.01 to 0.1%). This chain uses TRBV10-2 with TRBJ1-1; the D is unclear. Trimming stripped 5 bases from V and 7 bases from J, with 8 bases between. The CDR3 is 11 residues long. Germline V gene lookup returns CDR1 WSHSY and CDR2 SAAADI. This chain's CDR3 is CASSTGSEAFF. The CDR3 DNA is TGCGCCAGCAGTACGGGCAGTGAAGCTTTCTTT.

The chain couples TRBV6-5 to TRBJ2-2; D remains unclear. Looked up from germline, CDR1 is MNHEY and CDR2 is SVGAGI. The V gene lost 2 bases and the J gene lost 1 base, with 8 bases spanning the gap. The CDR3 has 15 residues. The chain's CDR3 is CASSYGVENTGELFF. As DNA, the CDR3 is TGTGCCAGCAGTTACGGGGTGGAGAACACCGGGGAGCTGTTTTTT.

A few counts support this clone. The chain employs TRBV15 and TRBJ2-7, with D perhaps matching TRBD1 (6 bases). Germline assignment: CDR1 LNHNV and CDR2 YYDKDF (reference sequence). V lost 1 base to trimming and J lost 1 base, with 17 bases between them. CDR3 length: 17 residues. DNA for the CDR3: TGTGCCACCAGCAGAGGAGGGACACAGGGTAGATCCTACGAGCAGTACTTC. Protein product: CATSRGGTQGRSYEQYF.

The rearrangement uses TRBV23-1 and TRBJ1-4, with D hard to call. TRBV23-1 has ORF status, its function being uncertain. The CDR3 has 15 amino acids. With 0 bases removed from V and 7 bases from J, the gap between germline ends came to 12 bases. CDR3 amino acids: CASSQSGQKSEKLFF. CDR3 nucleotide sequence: TGCGCCAGCAGTCAATCCGGTCAGAAGAGTGAAAAACTGTTTTTT.

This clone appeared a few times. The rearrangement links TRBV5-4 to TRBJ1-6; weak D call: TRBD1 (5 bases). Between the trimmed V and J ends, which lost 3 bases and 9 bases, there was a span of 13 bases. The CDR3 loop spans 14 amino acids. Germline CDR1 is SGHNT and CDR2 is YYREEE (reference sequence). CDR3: CASSSGTLGSPLHF. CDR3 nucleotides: TGTGCCAGCAGCTCGGGGACTCTTGGTTCACCCCTCCACTTT.

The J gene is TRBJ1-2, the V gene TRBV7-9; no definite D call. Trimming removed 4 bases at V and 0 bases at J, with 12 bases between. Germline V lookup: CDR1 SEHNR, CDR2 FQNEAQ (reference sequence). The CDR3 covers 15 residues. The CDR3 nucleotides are TGTGCCAGCAGCTCACAAGGGTCGGCTAACTATGGCTACACCTTC. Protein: CASSSQGSANYGYTF.

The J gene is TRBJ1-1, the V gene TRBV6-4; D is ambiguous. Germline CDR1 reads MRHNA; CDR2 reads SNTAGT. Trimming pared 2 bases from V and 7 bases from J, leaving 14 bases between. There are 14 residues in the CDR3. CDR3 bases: TGTGCCAGCAGTGACAAAACAGACCTTTTTGAAGCTTTCTTT. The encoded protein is CASSDKTDLFEAFF.

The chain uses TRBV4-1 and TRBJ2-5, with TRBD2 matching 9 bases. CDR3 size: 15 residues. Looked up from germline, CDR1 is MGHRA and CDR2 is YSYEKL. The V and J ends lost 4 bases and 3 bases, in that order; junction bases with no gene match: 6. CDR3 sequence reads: CASSLSASGKETQYF. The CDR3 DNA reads TGCGCCAGCAGCCTAAGTGCTAGCGGGAAAGAGACCCAGTACTTC.

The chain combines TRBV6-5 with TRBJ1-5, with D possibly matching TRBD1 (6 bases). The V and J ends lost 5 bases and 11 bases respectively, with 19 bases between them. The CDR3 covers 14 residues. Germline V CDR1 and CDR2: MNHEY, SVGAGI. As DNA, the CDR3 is TGTGCCAGCAGTCCAGGGGTCCCTGGCGTGGCCCAGCATTTT. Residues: CASSPGVPGVAQHF.

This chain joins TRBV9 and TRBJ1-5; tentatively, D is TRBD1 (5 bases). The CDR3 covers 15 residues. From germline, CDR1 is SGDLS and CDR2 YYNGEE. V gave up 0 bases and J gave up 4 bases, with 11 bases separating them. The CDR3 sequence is CASSVGGTLNQPQHF. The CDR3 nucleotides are TGTGCCAGCAGCGTAGGCGGGACTCTAAATCAGCCCCAGCATTTT.

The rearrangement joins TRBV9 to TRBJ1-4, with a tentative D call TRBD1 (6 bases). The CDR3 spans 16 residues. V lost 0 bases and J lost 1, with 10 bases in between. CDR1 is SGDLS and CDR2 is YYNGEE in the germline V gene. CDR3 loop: CASSVEGGRTNEKLFF. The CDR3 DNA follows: TGTGCCAGCAGCGTAGAAGGGGGGCGAACTAATGAAAAACTGTTTTTT.

In nucleotides, the CDR3 is TGTGCCAGCAGCTCCGACAGGGCCGAAGCTTTCTTT. This encodes CASSSDRAEAFF. This rearrangement joins TRBV9 to TRBJ1-1; 7 bases fit TRBD1. This CDR3 has 12 amino acids. With 4 bases clipped from V and 8 bases from J, the junction kept 5 bases outside the gene matches. Germline-derived CDR1 and CDR2 are SGDLS and YYNGEE.

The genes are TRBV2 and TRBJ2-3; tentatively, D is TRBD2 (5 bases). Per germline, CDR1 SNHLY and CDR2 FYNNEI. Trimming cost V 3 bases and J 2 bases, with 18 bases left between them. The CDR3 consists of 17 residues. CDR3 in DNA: TGTGCCAGCAGTGACGCCAGTCAAGGCGGGTACACAGATACGCAGTATTTT. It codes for CASSDASQGGYTDTQYF.

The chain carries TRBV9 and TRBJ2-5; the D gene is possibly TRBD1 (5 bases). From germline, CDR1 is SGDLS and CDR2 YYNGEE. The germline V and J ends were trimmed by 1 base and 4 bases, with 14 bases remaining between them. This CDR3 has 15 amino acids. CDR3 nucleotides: TGTGCCAGCAGCGTAAGCGCAGGGAAGGGAGAGACCCAGTACTTC. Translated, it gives CASSVSAGKGETQYF.

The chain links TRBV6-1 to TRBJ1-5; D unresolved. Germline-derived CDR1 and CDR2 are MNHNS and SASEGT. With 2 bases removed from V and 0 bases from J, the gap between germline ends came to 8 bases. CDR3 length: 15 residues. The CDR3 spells CASSENGYSNQPQHF. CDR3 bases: TGTGCCAGCAGTGAAAACGGCTATAGCAATCAGCCCCAGCATTTT.

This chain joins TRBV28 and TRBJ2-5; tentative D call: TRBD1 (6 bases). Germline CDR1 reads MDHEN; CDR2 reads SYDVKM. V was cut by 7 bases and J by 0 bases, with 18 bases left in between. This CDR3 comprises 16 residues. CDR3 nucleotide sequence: TGTGCCAGCATGATTGGGACAAGCATCTACCAAGAGACCCAGTACTTC. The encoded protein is CASMIGTSIYQETQYF. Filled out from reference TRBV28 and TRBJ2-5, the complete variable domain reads DVKVTQSSRYLVKRTGEKVFLECVQDMDHENMFWYRQDPGLGLRLIYFSYDVKMKEKGDIPEGYSVSREKKERFSLILESASTNQTSMYLCASMIGTSIYQETQYFGPGTRLLVL.

CDR3 protein: CASSPLEGASYEQYF. The CDR3 nucleotides are TGTGCCAGCAGCCCCCTCGAGGGAGCCTCCTACGAGCAGTACTTC. This chain joins TRBV7-2 and TRBJ2-7, with a weak D call TRBD2 (5 bases). Per germline, CDR1 SGHTA and CDR2 FQGNSA. V lost 5 bases to trimming and J lost 0 bases, with 14 bases between them. The CDR3 consists of 15 residues.

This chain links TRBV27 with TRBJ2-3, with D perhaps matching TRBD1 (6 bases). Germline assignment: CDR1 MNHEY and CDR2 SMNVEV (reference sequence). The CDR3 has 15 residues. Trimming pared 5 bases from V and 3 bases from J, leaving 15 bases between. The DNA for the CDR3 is TGTGCCAGCAGTGTACGACAGGATGGAACAGATACGCAGTATTTT. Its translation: CASSVRQDGTDTQYF.